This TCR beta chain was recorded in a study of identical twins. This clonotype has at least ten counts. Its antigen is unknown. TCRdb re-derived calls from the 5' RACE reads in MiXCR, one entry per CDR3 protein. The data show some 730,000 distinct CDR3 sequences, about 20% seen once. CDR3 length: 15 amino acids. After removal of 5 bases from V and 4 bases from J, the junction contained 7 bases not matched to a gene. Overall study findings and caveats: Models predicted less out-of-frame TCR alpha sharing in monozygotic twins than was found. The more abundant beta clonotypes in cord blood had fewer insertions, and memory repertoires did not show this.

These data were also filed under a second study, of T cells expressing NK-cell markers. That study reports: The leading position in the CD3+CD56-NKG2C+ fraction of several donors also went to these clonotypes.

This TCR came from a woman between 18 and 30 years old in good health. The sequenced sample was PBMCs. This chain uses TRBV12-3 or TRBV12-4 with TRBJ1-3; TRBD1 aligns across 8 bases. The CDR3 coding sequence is TGTGCCAGCAGTCCCAGGACAGGGTTCGGAAACACCATATATTTT. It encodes CASSPRTGFGNTIYF.